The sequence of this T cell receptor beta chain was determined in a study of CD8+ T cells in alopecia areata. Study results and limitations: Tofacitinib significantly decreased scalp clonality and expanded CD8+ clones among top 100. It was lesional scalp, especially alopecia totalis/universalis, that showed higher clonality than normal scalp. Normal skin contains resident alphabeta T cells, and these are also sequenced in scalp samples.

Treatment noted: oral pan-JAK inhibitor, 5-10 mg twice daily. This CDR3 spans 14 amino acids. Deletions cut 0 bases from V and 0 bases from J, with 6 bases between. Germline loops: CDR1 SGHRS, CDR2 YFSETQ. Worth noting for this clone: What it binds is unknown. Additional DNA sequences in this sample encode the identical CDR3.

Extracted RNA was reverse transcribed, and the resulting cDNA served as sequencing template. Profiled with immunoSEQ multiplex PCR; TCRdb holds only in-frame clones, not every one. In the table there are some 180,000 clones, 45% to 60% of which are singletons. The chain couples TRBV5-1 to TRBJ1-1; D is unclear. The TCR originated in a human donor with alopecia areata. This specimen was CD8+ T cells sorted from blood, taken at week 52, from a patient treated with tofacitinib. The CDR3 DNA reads TGCGCCAGCAGCTTGGGTGGGATGAACACTGAAGCTTTCTTT. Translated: CASSLGGMNTEAFF.